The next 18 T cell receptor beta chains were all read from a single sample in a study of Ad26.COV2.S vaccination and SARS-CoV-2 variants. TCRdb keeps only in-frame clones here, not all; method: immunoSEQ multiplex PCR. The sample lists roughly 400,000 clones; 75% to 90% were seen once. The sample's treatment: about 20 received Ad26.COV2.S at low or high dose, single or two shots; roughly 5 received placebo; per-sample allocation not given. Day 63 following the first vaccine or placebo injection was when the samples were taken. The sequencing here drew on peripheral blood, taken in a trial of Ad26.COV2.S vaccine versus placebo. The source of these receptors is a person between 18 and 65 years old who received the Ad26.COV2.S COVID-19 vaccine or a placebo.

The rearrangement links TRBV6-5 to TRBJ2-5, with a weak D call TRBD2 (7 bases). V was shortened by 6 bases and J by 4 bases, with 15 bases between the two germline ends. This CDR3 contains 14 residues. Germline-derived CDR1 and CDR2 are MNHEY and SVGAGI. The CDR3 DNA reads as TGTGCCAGCAGCCGCCCGGGGGGCTTAGAGACCCAGTACTTC. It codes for CASSRPGGLETQYF.

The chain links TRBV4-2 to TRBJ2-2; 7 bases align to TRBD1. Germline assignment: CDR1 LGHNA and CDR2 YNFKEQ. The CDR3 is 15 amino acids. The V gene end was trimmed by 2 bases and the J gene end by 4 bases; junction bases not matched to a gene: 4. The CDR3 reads CASSQSTGPTGELFF. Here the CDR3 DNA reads TGTGCCAGCAGCCAATCGACAGGGCCCACCGGGGAGCTGTTTTTT.

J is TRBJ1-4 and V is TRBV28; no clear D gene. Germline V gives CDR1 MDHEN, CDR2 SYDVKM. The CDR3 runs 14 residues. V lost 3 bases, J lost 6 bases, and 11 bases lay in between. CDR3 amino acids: CASSLPAGDEKLFF. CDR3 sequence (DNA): TGTGCCAGCAGTTTGCCCGCGGGTGATGAAAAACTGTTTTTT.

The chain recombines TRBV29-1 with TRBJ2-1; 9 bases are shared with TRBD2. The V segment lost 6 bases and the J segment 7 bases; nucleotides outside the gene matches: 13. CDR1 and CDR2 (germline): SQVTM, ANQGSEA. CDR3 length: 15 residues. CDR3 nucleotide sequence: TGCAGCGTGAGCCTAGGGCGGGAGGGCCGTAATGAGCAGTTCTTC. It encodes CSVSLGREGRNEQFF.

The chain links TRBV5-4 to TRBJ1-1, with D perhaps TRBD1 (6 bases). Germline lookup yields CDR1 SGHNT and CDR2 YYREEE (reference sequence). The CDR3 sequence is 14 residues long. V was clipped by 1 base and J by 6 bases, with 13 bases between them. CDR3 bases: TGTGCCAGCAGCTTGAGTCAGGGGAAGGCTGAAGCTTTCTTT. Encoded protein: CASSLSQGKAEAFF.

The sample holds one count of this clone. The CDR3 reads CASSARRSNEQFF. The CDR3 DNA reads as TGTGCCAGCAGCGCCAGGAGGAGCAATGAGCAGTTCTTC. The chain combines TRBV11-3 with TRBJ2-1; a weak D match, TRBD2 (5 bases). V was pared by 5 bases and J by 6 bases, with 11 bases between. Germline CDR1 SGHNT, CDR2 YENEEA. The CDR3 consists of 13 residues.

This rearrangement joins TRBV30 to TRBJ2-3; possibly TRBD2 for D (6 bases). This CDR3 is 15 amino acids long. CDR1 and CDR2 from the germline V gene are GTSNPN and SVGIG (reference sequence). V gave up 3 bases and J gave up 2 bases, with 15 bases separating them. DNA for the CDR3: TGTGCCTGGAGCCCGAGAGGCGGGATCACAGATACGCAGTATTTT. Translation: CAWSPRGGITDTQYF.

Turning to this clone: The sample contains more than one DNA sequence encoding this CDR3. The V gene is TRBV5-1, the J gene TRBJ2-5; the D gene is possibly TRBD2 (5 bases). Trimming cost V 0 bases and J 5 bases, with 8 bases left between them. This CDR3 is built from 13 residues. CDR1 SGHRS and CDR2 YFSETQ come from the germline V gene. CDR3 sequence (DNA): TGCGCCAGCAGCTTGGCGGGGTTGGAGACCCAGTACTTC. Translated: CASSLAGLETQYF.

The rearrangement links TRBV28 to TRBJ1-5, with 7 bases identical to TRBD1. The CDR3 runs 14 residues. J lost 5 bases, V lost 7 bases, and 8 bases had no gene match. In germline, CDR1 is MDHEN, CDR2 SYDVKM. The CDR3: CASTLPGGHQPQHF. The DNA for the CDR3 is TGTGCCAGCACCCTACCAGGGGGACATCAGCCCCAGCATTTT.

The CDR3 bases are TGTGCCAGCAGTCCCTTGGGCAGGAACACCGGGGAGCTGTTTTTT. Encoded protein: CASSPLGRNTGELFF. The chain recombines TRBV28 with TRBJ2-2; D is uncertain. CDR1 is MDHEN, CDR2 SYDVKM, per germline. Trimming took 5 bases from V and 1 from J, leaving 11 bases between them. The length of the CDR3 is 15 residues.

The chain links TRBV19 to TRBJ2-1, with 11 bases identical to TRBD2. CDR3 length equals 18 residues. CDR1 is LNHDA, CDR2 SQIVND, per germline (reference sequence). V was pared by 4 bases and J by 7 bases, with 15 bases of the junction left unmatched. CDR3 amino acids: CASSRPPGLADRWNEQFF. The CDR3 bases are TGTGCCAGTAGTAGGCCACCGGGACTAGCGGATAGATGGAATGAGCAGTTCTTC. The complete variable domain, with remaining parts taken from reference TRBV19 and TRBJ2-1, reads DGGITQSPKYLFRKEGQNVTLSCEQNLNHDAMYWYRQDPGQGLRLIYYSQIVNDFQKGDIAEGYSVSREKKESFPLTVTSAQKNPTAFYLCASSRPPGLADRWNEQFFGPGTRLTVL.

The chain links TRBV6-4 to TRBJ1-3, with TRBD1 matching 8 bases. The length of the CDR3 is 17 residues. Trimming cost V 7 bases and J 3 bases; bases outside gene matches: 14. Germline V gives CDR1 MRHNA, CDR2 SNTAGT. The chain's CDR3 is CASTKCRQGHFGNTIYF. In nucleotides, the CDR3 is TGTGCCAGCACCAAGTGCCGACAGGGGCATTTTGGAAACACCATATATTTT.

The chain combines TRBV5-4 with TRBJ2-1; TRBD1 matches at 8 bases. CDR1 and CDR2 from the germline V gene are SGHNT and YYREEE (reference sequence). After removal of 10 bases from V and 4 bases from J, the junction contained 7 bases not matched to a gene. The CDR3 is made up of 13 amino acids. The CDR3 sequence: CAGGQGAYNEQFF. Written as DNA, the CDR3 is TGTGCCGGGGGGCAGGGGGCATACAATGAGCAGTTCTTC.

CDR3 in amino acids: CASSHSGTVNEKLFF. CDR3 DNA sequence: TGCGCCAGCAGCCACTCCGGGACGGTTAATGAAAAACTGTTTTTT. V usage is TRBV4-1 and J usage is TRBJ1-4; D is perhaps TRBD1 (5 bases). Germline lookup yields CDR1 MGHRA and CDR2 YSYEKL. The CDR3 runs to 15 residues. V gave up 3 bases and J gave up 4 bases, with 12 bases separating them.

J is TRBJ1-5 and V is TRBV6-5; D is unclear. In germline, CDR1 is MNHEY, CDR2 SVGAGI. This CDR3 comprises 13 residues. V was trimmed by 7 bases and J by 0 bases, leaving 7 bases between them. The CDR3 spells CASTPGSNQPQHF. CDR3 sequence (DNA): TGTGCCAGCACCCCGGGTAGCAATCAGCCCCAGCATTTT.

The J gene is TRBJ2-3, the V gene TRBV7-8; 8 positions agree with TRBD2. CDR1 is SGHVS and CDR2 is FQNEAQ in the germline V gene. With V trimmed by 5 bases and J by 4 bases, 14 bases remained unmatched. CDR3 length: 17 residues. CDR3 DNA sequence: TGTGCCAGCAGCGCGATAAGTGGCGGGAGGAAGTCAGATACGCAGTATTTT. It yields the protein CASSAISGGRKSDTQYF.

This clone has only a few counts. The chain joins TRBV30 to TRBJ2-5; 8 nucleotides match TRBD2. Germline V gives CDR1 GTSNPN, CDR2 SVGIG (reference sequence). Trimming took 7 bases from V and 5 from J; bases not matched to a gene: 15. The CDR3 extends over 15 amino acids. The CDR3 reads CASEPSGRGWETQYF. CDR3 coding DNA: TGTGCCTCCGAACCAAGCGGGAGAGGTTGGGAGACCCAGTACTTC.

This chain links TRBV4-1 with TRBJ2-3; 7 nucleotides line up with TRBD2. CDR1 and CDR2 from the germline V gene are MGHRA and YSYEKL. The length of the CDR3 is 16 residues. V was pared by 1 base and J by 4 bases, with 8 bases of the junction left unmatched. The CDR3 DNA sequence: TGCGCCAGCAGCCAAGGGGGGAGGGCGCGATCAGATACGCAGTATTTT. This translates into CASSQGGRARSDTQYF.